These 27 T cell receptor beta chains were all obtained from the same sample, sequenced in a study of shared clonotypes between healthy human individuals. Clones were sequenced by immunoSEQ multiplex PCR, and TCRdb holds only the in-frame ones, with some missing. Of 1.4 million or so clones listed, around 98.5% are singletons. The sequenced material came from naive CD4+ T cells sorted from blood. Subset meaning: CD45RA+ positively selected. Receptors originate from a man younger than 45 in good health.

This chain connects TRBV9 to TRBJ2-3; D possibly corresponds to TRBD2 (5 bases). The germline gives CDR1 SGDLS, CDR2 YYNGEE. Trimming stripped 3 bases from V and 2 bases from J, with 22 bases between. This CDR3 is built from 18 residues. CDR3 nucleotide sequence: TGTGCCAGCAGCGGACCGTCGGGAAGAGACCCCTTCACAGATACGCAGTATTTT. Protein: CASSGPSGRDPFTDTQYF.

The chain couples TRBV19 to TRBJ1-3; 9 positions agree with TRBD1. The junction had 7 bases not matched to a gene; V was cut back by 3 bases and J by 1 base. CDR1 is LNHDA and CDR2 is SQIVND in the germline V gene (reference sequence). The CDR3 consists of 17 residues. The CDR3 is CASSMPLGQGSGNTIYF. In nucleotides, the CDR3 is TGTGCCAGTAGTATGCCACTGGGACAGGGATCTGGAAACACCATATATTTT.

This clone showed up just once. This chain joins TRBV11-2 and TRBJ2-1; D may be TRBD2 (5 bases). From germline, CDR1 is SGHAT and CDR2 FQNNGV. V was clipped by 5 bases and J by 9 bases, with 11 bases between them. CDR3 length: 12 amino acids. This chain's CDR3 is CASSRPGSEQFF. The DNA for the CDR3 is TGTGCCAGCAGCCGGCCGGGGAGTGAGCAGTTCTTC.

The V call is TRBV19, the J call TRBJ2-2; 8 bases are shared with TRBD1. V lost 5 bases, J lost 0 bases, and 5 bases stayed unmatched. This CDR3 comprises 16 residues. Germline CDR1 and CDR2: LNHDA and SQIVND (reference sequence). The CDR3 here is CASSALQGANTGELFF. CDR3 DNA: TGTGCCAGTAGTGCCCTACAGGGGGCGAACACCGGGGAGCTGTTTTTT.

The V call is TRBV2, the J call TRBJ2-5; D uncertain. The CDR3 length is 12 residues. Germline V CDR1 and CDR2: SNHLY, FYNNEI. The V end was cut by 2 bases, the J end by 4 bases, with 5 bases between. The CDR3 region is CASSESRETQYF. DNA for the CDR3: TGTGCCAGCAGTGAAAGCAGAGAGACCCAGTACTTC.

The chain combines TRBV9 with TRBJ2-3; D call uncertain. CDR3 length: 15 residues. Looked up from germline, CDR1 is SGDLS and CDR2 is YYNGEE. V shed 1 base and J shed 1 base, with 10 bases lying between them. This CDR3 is CASSVLGSGTDTQYF. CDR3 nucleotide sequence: TGTGCCAGCAGCGTATTGGGGTCTGGCACAGATACGCAGTATTTT.

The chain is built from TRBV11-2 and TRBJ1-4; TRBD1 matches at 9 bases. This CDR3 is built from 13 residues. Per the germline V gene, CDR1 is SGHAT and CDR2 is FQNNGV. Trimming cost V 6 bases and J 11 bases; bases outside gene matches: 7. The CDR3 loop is CASRIDRGRKLFF. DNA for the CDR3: TGTGCCAGCAGAATAGACAGGGGGAGGAAACTGTTTTTT.

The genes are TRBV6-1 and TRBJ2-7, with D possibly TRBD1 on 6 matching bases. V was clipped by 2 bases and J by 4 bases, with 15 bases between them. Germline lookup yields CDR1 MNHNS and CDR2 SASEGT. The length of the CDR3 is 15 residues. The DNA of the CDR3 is TGTGCCAGCAGTGAACAAGCAGGGGATCATTACGAGCAGTACTTC. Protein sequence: CASSEQAGDHYEQYF.

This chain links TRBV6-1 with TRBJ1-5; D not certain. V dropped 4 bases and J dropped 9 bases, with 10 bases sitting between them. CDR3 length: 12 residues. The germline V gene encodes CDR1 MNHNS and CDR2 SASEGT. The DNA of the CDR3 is TGTGCCAGCAGTGTTCAGCGATGGCCCCAGCATTTT. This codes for CASSVQRWPQHF.

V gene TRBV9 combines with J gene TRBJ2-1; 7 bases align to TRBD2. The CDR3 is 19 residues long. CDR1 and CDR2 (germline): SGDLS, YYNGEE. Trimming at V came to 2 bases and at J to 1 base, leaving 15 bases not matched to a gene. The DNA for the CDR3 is TGTGCCAGCAGCGTCACCCCTAACCCACTACTAGCGTCCTACAATGAGCAGTTCTTC. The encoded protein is CASSVTPNPLLASYNEQFF.

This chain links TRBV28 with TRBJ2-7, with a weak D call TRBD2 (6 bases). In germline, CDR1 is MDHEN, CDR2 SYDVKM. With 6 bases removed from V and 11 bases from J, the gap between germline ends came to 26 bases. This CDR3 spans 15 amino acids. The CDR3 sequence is CASSLVSGGTTIEYF. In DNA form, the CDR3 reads TGTGCCAGCAGCTTGGTGTCGGGCGGGACCACCATTGAGTACTTC.

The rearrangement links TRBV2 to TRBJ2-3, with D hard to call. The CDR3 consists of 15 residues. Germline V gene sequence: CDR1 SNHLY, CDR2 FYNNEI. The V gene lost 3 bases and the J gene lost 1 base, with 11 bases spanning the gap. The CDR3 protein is CASSDIPGGTDTQYF. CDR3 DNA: TGTGCCAGCAGTGATATCCCCGGTGGCACAGATACGCAGTATTTT. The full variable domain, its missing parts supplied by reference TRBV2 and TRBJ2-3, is EPEVTQTPSHQVTQMGQEVILRCVPISNHLYFYWYRQILGQKVEFLVSFYNNEISEKSEIFDDQFSVERPDGSNFTLKIRSTKLEDSAMYFCASSDIPGGTDTQYFGPGTRLTVL.

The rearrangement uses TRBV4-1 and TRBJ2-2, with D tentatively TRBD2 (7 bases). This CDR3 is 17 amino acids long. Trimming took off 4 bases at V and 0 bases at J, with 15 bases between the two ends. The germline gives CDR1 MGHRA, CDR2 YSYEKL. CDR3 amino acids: CASSPGGGGANTGELFF. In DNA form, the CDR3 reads TGCGCCAGCAGCCCCGGAGGGGGGGGAGCGAACACCGGGGAGCTGTTTTTT.

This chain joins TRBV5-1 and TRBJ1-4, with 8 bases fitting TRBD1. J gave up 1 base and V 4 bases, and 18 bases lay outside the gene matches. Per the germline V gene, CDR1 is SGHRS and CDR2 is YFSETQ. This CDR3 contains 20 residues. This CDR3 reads CASSPRGRTGLMGTNEKLFF. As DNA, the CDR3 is TGCGCCAGCAGCCCCCGAGGGCGGACAGGGCTTATGGGAACTAATGAAAAACTGTTTTTT.

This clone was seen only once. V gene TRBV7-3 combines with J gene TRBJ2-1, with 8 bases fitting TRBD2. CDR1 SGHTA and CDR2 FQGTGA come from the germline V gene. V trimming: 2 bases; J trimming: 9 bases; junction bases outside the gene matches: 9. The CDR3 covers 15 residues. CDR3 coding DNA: TGTGCCAGCAGCTTACTATCCGGGAGGGGTACTGAGCAGTTCTTC. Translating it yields CASSLLSGRGTEQFF.

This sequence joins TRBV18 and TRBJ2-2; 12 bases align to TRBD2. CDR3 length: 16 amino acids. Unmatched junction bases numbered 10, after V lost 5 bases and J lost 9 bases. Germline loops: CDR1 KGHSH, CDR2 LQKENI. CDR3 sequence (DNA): TGTGCCAGCTCATCTATGACTAGCGGGAGTGGCCGGGAGCTGTTTTTT. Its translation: CASSSMTSGSGRELFF. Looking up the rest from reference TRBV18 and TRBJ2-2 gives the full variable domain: NAGVMQNPRHLVRRRGQEARLRCSPMKGHSHVYWYRQLPEEGLKFMVYLQKENIIDESGMPKERFSAEFPKEGPSILRIQQVVRGDSAAYFCASSSMTSGSGRELFFGEGSRLTVL.

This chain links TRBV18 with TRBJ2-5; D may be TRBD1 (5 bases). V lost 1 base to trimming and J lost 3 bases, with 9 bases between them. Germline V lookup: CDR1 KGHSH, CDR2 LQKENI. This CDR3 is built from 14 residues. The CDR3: CASSPQTGEETQYF. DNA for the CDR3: TGTGCCAGCTCACCACAAACAGGCGAAGAGACCCAGTACTTC.

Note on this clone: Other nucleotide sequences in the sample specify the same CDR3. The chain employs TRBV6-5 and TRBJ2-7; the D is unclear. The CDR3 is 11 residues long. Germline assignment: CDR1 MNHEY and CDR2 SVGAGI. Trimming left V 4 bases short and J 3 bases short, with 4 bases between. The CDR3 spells CASSSNYEQYF. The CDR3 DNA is TGTGCCAGCAGTTCGAACTACGAGCAGTACTTC.

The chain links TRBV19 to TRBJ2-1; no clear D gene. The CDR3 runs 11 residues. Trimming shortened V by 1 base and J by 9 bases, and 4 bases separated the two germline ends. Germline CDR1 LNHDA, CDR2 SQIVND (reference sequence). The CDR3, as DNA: TGTGCCAGTAGTATAGCAGGTGAGCAGTTCTTC. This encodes CASSIAGEQFF.

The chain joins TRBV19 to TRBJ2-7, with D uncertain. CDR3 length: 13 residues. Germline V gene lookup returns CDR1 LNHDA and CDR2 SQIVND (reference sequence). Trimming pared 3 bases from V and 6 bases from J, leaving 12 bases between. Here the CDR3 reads CASSIRFSGEQYF. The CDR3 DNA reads TGTGCCAGTAGTATCCGATTTTCAGGCGAGCAGTACTTC.

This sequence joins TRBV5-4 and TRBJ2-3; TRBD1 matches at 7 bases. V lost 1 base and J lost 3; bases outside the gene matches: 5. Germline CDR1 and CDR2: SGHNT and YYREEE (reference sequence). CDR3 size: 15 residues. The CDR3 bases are TGTGCCAGCAGCTTGTATGACAGGGTGACAGATACGCAGTATTTT. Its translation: CASSLYDRVTDTQYF.

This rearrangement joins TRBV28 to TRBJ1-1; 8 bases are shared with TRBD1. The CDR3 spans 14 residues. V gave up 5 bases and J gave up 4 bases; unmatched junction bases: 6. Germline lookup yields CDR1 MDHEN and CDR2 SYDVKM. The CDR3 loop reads CASSVTGAFTEAFF. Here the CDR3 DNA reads TGTGCCAGCAGTGTGACAGGGGCCTTCACTGAAGCTTTCTTT.

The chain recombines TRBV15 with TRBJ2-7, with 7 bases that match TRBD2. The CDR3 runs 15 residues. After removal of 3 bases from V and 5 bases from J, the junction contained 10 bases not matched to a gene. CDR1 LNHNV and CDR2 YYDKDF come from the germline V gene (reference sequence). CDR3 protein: CATSRGGGPSNEQYF. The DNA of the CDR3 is TGTGCCACCAGCAGGGGGGGAGGGCCCTCAAACGAGCAGTACTTC.

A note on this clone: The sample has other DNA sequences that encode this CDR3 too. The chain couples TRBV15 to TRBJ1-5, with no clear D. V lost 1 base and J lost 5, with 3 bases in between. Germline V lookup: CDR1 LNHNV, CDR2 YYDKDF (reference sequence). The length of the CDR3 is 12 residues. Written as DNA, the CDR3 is TGTGCCACCAGCAGAGTGGATCAGCCCCAGCATTTT. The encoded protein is CATSRVDQPQHF.

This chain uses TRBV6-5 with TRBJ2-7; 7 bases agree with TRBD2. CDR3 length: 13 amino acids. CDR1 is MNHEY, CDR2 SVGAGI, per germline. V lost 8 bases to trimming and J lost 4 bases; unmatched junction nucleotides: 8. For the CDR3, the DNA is TGTGCCAGCGCTCTAGCGGTAAGATACGAGCAGTACTTC. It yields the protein CASALAVRYEQYF.

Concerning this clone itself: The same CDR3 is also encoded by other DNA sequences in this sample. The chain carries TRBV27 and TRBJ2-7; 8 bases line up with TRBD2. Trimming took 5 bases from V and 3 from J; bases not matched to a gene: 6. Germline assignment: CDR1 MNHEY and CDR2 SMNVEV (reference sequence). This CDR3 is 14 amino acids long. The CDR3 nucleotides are TGTGCCAGCAGTCTGGGGCTAGCGGGCTACGAGCAGTACTTC. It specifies CASSLGLAGYEQYF.

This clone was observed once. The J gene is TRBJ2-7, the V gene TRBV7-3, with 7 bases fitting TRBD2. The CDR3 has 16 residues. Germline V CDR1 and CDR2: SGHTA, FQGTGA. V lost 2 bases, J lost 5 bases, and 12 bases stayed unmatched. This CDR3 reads CASSLRLAEGPDEQYF. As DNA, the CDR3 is TGTGCCAGCAGCTTACGGCTAGCGGAGGGTCCCGACGAGCAGTACTTC.